One and the same sample provided the 10 T cell receptor beta chains below, sequenced in a study of T cell responses to AZD1222 COVID-19 vaccine. The repertoire was sequenced with immunoSEQ multiplex PCR; TCRdb's copy has only in-frame clones and lacks some. Among some 74,000 clones listed, about 84% were seen once. Sequenced material: peripheral blood, taken on day 0 of AZD1222 vaccination. The receptor source for this set is an adult in good health.

The sample holds one count of this clone. This chain joins TRBV15 and TRBJ1-5, with 9 bases that match TRBD1. The CDR3 sequence is 16 residues long. V lost 3 bases and J lost 6; bases outside the gene matches: 9. Germline V gene data show CDR1 as LNHNV and CDR2 as YYDKDF (reference sequence). DNA for the CDR3: TGTGCCACCAGCAGCATACAGGGGGCGCGAACTCAGCCCCAGCATTTT. Translated, it gives CATSSIQGARTQPQHF.

V gene TRBV6-5 combines with J gene TRBJ2-5; D may correspond to TRBD1 or TRBD2 (5 bases each). Deletions cut 8 bases from V and 2 bases from J, with 9 bases between. This CDR3 has 12 amino acids. Germline CDR1 is MNHEY and CDR2 is SVGAGI. CDR3 amino acids: CASGGSQETQYF. CDR3 DNA sequence: TGTGCCAGCGGGGGTTCTCAAGAGACCCAGTACTTC.

The chain employs TRBV13 and TRBJ1-3; D is uncertain. V was clipped by 8 bases and J by 0 bases, with 11 bases between them. CDR1 is PRHDT, CDR2 FYEKMQ, per germline (reference sequence). The CDR3 sequence is 14 residues long. CDR3 in DNA: TGTGCCAGCCGGGCTTTATACTCTGGAAACACCATATATTTT. Translating gives CASRALYSGNTIYF.

The gene calls are TRBV4-1 and TRBJ2-4; D uncertain. CDR1 is MGHRA, CDR2 YSYEKL, per germline. Deletions cut 6 bases from V and 3 bases from J, with 12 bases between. This CDR3 is 14 amino acids long. The CDR3 loop is CASSQVLRKNIQYF. CDR3 bases: TGCGCCAGCAGTCAGGTACTGCGCAAAAACATTCAGTACTTC.

This clone was detected only a few times. This chain joins TRBV3-1 (or the pseudogene TRBV3-2) and TRBJ1-3; D remains unclear. Germline V gene lookup returns CDR1 LGHDT and CDR2 YNNKEL (reference sequence). The CDR3 loop spans 14 amino acids. Trimming removed 2 bases from V and 0 bases from J, with 5 bases in between. The CDR3 protein is CASSQRSSGNTIYF. The CDR3 nucleotides read TGTGCCAGCAGCCAACGGAGCTCTGGAAACACCATATATTTT.

This clone has at least ten counts. This sequence joins TRBV2 and TRBJ2-7, with TRBD1 as a possible D gene (6 bases). The length of the CDR3 is 14 residues. V gave up 6 bases and J gave up 2 bases, with 14 bases separating them. Germline assignment: CDR1 SNHLY and CDR2 FYNNEI. This CDR3 is CASRARTVTYEQYF. DNA of the CDR3: TGTGCCAGCAGGGCTCGGACAGTAACCTACGAGCAGTACTTC.

The chain links TRBV7-2 to TRBJ2-7; the match to TRBD2 covers 10 bases. The V gene's germline CDR1 is SGHTA and CDR2 FQGNSA. This CDR3 is built from 17 residues. V lost 5 bases, J lost 6 bases, and 16 bases stayed unmatched. CDR3 sequence reads: CASSPGASGSLIGEQYF. The CDR3 DNA reads as TGTGCCAGCAGCCCTGGGGCTAGCGGGAGCCTTATAGGCGAGCAGTACTTC.

This clone showed up just a few times. This sequence joins TRBV2 and TRBJ2-5, with 7 bases that match TRBD1. J gave up 4 bases and V 6 bases, and 2 bases lay outside the gene matches. The germline CDR1 and CDR2 sequences are SNHLY and FYNNEI. The CDR3 has 12 residues. The chain's CDR3 is CASRRGLETQYF. In DNA, the CDR3 is TGTGCCAGCAGGAGGGGGCTAGAGACCCAGTACTTC. The full variable domain, its missing parts supplied by reference TRBV2 and TRBJ2-5, is EPEVTQTPSHQVTQMGQEVILRCVPISNHLYFYWYRQILGQKVEFLVSFYNNEISEKSEIFDDQFSVERPDGSNFTLKIRSTKLEDSAMYFCASRRGLETQYFGPGTRLLVL.

V and J are TRBV6-4 and TRBJ1-6, with unresolved D. Germline V gives CDR1 MRHNA, CDR2 SNTAGT. V was trimmed by 9 bases and J by 4 bases, leaving 16 bases between them. The CDR3 covers 15 residues. CDR3 protein: CARHTLGQYNSPLHF. The CDR3 DNA sequence: TGTGCCAGGCATACTCTAGGTCAGTATAATTCACCCCTCCACTTT.

This clone has a single count. The CDR3 loop is CASSRNFGGLEGSNEKLFF. The CDR3 DNA is TGTGCCAGCAGCCGAAACTTTGGAGGGCTGGAGGGTTCTAATGAAAAACTGTTTTTT. This chain connects TRBV3-1 (or the pseudogene TRBV3-2) to TRBJ1-4; D not certain. This CDR3 is 19 amino acids long. V lost 4 bases, J lost 3 bases, and 24 bases lay in between. Germline loops: CDR1 LGHDT, CDR2 YNNKEL (reference sequence).